Presented here are 18 T cell receptor beta chains from one specimen sequenced in a study of blood T cell repertoires in COVID-19 (dated by TCRdb to 2020 to 2021). Libraries were prepared through the immunoSEQ multiplex PCR assay. Imported from immuneACCESS, the table was reduced by TCRdb to in-frame sequences with V and J called. These copies leave out some clones; in studies compared against another copy, an unresolved V gene accounts for under half, and the cause of the remainder is not known. The sample table contains 200,000 to 250,000 clones; only one count was recorded for 60% to 85% of them. Together, the top ten hold roughly 6.7% of the sample. The sequenced sample was peripheral blood. These receptors originate from a woman in her 70s with acute or convalescent COVID-19.

The chain uses TRBV13 and TRBJ2-1; 8 bases match TRBD2. The V gene's germline CDR1 is PRHDT and CDR2 FYEKMQ (reference sequence). After removal of 6 bases from V and 12 bases from J, the junction contained 7 bases not matched to a gene. The CDR3 length is 12 residues. The CDR3 DNA reads TGTGCCAGCAGACCGTTAGCGGGGTCGCAGTTCTTC. Its protein product is CASRPLAGSQFF.

The chain carries TRBV4-1 and TRBJ2-5; 9 positions agree with TRBD1. V trimming: 1 base; J trimming: 7 bases; junction bases outside the gene matches: 10. The germline gives CDR1 MGHRA, CDR2 YSYEKL. The CDR3 covers 16 residues. The CDR3 nucleotides are TGCGCCAGCAGCCAAGGTCCAACAGGGGGCGAGGGGACCCAGTACTTC. It specifies CASSQGPTGGEGTQYF.

V usage is TRBV24-1 and J usage is TRBJ2-3; 12 bases match TRBD1. Germline-derived CDR1 and CDR2 are KGHDR and SFDVKD. With V trimmed by 3 bases and J by 6 bases, 6 bases remained unmatched. The CDR3 is 16 amino acids. The CDR3 is CATSDGDRGQVDTQYF. The CDR3 bases are TGTGCCACCAGTGATGGGGACAGGGGGCAAGTGGATACGCAGTATTTT.

The rearrangement links TRBV6-1 to TRBJ2-1, with D possibly being TRBD2 (6 bases). From germline, CDR1 is MNHNS and CDR2 SASEGT. The CDR3 totals 16 residues. Trimming removed 3 bases at V and 0 bases at J, with 12 bases between. The CDR3 region is CASSDNGLYSYNEQFF. DNA of the CDR3: TGTGCCAGCAGTGACAATGGACTATACTCCTACAATGAGCAGTTCTTC.

The chain has TRBV30 and TRBJ2-5, with TRBD2 matching over 8 bases. V shed 4 bases and J 5 bases; nucleotides not matched to a gene: 9. Germline CDR1 and CDR2: GTSNPN and SVGIG (reference sequence). CDR3 length equals 14 residues. The CDR3 bases are TGTGCCTGGAATCCCAGCGGGGGTTTTGAGACCCAGTACTTC. Translating it yields CAWNPSGGFETQYF.

CDR3 residues: CASSQEQDYEQYF. The CDR3 DNA reads TGTGCCAGCAGCCAAGAACAGGACTACGAGCAGTACTTC. The rearrangement joins TRBV14 to TRBJ2-7, with D possibly being TRBD1 (5 bases). V lost 0 bases to trimming and J lost 3 bases, with 6 bases between them. This CDR3 contains 13 residues. The germline V gene encodes CDR1 SGHDN and CDR2 FVKESK.

The rearrangement uses TRBV19 and TRBJ2-1; 7 bases fit TRBD1. Germline V CDR1 and CDR2: LNHDA, SQIVND (reference sequence). V lost 4 bases, J lost 9 bases, and 6 bases stayed unmatched. The CDR3 sequence is 13 residues long. CDR3 protein: CASSTDRSFEQFF. The DNA for the CDR3 is TGTGCCAGTAGTACGGACAGGTCATTTGAGCAGTTCTTC.

The chain couples TRBV24-1 to TRBJ2-7, with a possible D match to TRBD1 (6 bases). This CDR3 contains 13 residues. CDR1 is KGHDR, CDR2 SFDVKD, per germline. Trimming left V 9 bases short and J 3 bases short, with 14 bases between. CDR3 nucleotides: TGTGCCACCCGGGGACACCAGGTCTACGAGCAGTACTTC. This codes for CATRGHQVYEQYF.

The chain employs TRBV19 and TRBJ2-3; TRBD2 matches 8 bases. The ends lost 5 bases at V and 8 bases at J; junction bases unmatched: 12. The CDR3 length is 15 residues. Germline V gene sequence: CDR1 LNHDA, CDR2 SQIVND (reference sequence). The CDR3 DNA follows: TGTGCCAGTAGTCTACAGCGGGGGCCCCCTGGTACGCAGTATTTT. As protein: CASSLQRGPPGTQYF.

V gene TRBV15 combines with J gene TRBJ2-1; TRBD2 aligns across 9 bases. The CDR3 loop spans 17 amino acids. V dropped 5 bases and J dropped 5; count of bases not matched to a gene: 13. Germline V gene sequence: CDR1 LNHNV, CDR2 YYDKDF (reference sequence). The CDR3 protein is CATSGLRGGGVHNEQFF. CDR3 in DNA: TGTGCCACCAGCGGGCTCAGAGGCGGGGGGGTCCACAATGAGCAGTTCTTC. Based on the CDR3 plus reference TRBV15 and TRBJ2-1, the full variable domain is DAMVIQNPRYQVTQFGKPVTLSCSQTLNHNVMYWYQQKSSQAPKLLFHYYDKDFNNEADTPDNFQSRRPNTSFCFLDIRSPGLGDTAMYLCATSGLRGGGVHNEQFFGPGTRLTVL.

The CDR3 DNA reads TGTGCCAGCAGCTTAGCTCTGCGGGGGGCGAACACCGGGGAGCTGTTTTTT. Its translation is CASSLALRGANTGELFF. The chain employs TRBV11-2 and TRBJ2-2; 8 bases map to TRBD2. The length of the CDR3 is 17 residues. Unmatched junction bases numbered 4, after V lost 1 base and J lost 0 bases. In germline, CDR1 is SGHAT, CDR2 FQNNGV.

The chain combines TRBV7-9 with TRBJ2-5; 16 nucleotides align to TRBD2. The CDR3 runs 19 residues. Germline CDR1 reads SEHNR; CDR2 reads FQNEAQ (reference sequence). The trim removed 1 base at V and 0 bases at J, leaving 5 bases unmatched. The CDR3 DNA is TGTGCCAGCAGCTTAGTCGGGACTAGCGGGGGGGGTAACCAAGAGACCCAGTACTTC. As protein: CASSLVGTSGGGNQETQYF.

The chain uses TRBV28 and TRBJ1-6; 7 positions match TRBD1. This CDR3 comprises 15 residues. Germline V gives CDR1 MDHEN, CDR2 SYDVKM. The V gene end was trimmed by 6 bases and the J gene end by 4 bases; junction bases not matched to a gene: 6. CDR3 sequence: CASSLTGLYNSPLHF. In DNA, the CDR3 is TGTGCCAGCAGCCTGACAGGGTTATATAATTCACCCCTCCACTTT.

CDR3 coding DNA: TGTGCCAGCTCATCGCGGACAGGCGGCAATTCACCCCTCCACTTT. Protein sequence: CASSSRTGGNSPLHF. V is TRBV18 and J is TRBJ1-6; 7 bases are a match to TRBD1. Germline V gene lookup returns CDR1 KGHSH and CDR2 LQKENI. The CDR3 sequence is 15 residues long. V shed 5 bases and J 7 bases; nucleotides not matched to a gene: 8.

The V gene is TRBV11-2, the J gene TRBJ2-7; D is possibly TRBD1 (5 bases). The CDR3 sequence is 14 residues long. In germline, CDR1 is SGHAT, CDR2 FQNNGV. Trimming removed 2 bases from V and 4 bases from J, with 12 bases in between. The chain's CDR3 is CASSLSQGKYEQYF. CDR3 nucleotide sequence: TGTGCCAGCAGCTTAAGTCAGGGCAAGTACGAGCAGTACTTC. Drawing the rest from reference TRBV11-2 and TRBJ2-7, the complete variable domain is EAGVAQSPRYKIIEKRQSVAFWCNPISGHATLYWYQQILGQGPKLLIQFQNNGVVDDSQLPKDRFSAERLKGVDSTLKIQPAKLEDSAVYLCASSLSQGKYEQYFGPGTRLTVT.

Remarks on this clone: Other DNA variants within this sample encode the same CDR3. The V and J genes are TRBV25-1 and TRBJ2-5; D ambiguous. Germline values: CDR1 MGHDK, CDR2 SYGVNS. This CDR3 contains 12 residues. Trimming left V 7 bases short and J 4 bases short, with 10 bases between. This chain's CDR3 is CASMRRGETQYF. In DNA, the CDR3 is TGTGCCAGCATGAGGAGAGGAGAGACCCAGTACTTC.

The rearrangement joins TRBV30 to TRBJ1-1; D is ambiguous. The V and J ends lost 5 bases and 1 base respectively, with 5 bases between them. CDR1 is GTSNPN, CDR2 SVGIG, per germline (reference sequence). This CDR3 spans 11 amino acids. The CDR3 sequence is CAWDKNTEAFF. The CDR3 DNA follows: TGTGCCTGGGACAAGAACACTGAAGCTTTCTTT.

The V gene is TRBV5-1, the J gene TRBJ2-1, with D possibly being TRBD2 (6 bases). CDR3 length: 13 residues. Per germline, CDR1 SGHRS and CDR2 YFSETQ. V lost 0 bases to trimming and J lost 8 bases, with 9 bases between them. The CDR3 loop reads CASSLGTTHEQFF. Written as DNA, the CDR3 is TGCGCCAGCAGCTTGGGGACTACTCATGAGCAGTTCTTC.